The 14 T cell receptor beta chains given below trace back to one sample, sequenced in a study of blood T cell repertoires in COVID-19. TCRdb's table, derived via immunoSEQ multiplex PCR, lists solely in-frame clones and lacks some. This table holds about 170,000 clones, around 86% found once. Sequencing used peripheral blood. These receptor sequences come from a woman aged 80 or over with COVID-19, enrolled during active disease.

This sequence joins TRBV7-2 and TRBJ2-7, with D possibly TRBD1 on 6 matching bases. Trimming took off 4 bases at V and 2 bases at J, with 18 bases between the two ends. In germline, CDR1 is SGHTA, CDR2 FQGNSA. The CDR3 contains 16 residues. Written as DNA, the CDR3 is TGTGCCAGCAGCTCTCTAACCACAGGGAGCCCCTACGAGCAGTACTTC. This sequence encodes CASSSLTTGSPYEQYF.

This clone occurred once. The chain joins TRBV11-2 to TRBJ2-1; 9 bases fit TRBD2. V dropped 2 bases and J dropped 9; count of bases not matched to a gene: 5. The CDR3 runs to 14 residues. The V gene's germline CDR1 is SGHAT and CDR2 FQNNGV. The CDR3 DNA follows: TGTGCCAGCAGCTTAAGGGCGGGAGGGGGTGAGCAGTTCTTC. Its translation is CASSLRAGGGEQFF.

This chain connects TRBV11-2 to TRBJ2-1, with 14 bases identical to TRBD2. The V gene's germline CDR1 is SGHAT and CDR2 FQNNGV. The CDR3 has 16 amino acids. V trimming: 1 base; J trimming: 10 bases; junction bases outside the gene matches: 6. CDR3 loop: CASSLAGLAGVKEQFF. DNA of the CDR3: TGTGCCAGCAGCTTAGCGGGACTAGCGGGAGTTAAAGAGCAGTTCTTC.

This chain joins TRBV4-3 and TRBJ1-2; 7 bases line up with TRBD1. The germline gives CDR1 LGHNA, CDR2 YSLEER. The CDR3 consists of 15 residues. J gave up 2 bases and V 2 bases, and 5 bases lay outside the gene matches. As DNA, the CDR3 is TGCGCCAGCAGCCAATCGGGACAGAAGAACTATGGCTACACCTTC. This gives the protein CASSQSGQKNYGYTF.

V usage is TRBV5-8 and J usage is TRBJ1-2; no reliable D call. The germline CDR1 and CDR2 sequences are SGHTS and YDEGEE. V shed 8 bases and J shed 4 bases, with 18 bases lying between them. CDR3 length: 14 residues. The CDR3 sequence: CARETLNYLYGYTF. CDR3 nucleotide sequence: TGTGCCAGGGAGACCCTCAACTATCTCTATGGCTACACCTTC.

The CDR3: CASSEAIGRGGRYEQYF. The CDR3 coding sequence is TGTGCCAGCAGTGAAGCAATCGGGAGGGGTGGTCGCTACGAGCAGTACTTC. The chain is built from TRBV6-1 and TRBJ2-7; TRBD2 matches 8 bases. Germline CDR1 reads MNHNS; CDR2 reads SASEGT. After removal of 0 bases from V and 3 bases from J, the junction contained 10 bases not matched to a gene. The CDR3 is made up of 17 amino acids.

V is TRBV5-1 and J is TRBJ2-1; 7 bases agree with TRBD2. The trim removed 5 bases at V and 3 bases at J, leaving 5 bases unmatched. The CDR3 is 14 amino acids. Germline CDR1 reads SGHRS; CDR2 reads YFSETQ. In nucleotides, the CDR3 is TGCGCCAGCAGAGGTCTAGCGGTCTACAATGAGCAGTTCTTC. Amino acids: CASRGLAVYNEQFF. Combining the CDR3 with reference TRBV5-1 and TRBJ2-1 gives the whole variable domain KAGVTQTPRYLIKTRGQQVTLSCSPISGHRSVSWYQQTPGQGLQFLFEYFSETQRNKGNFPGRFSGRQFSNSRSEMNVSTLELGDSALYLCASRGLAVYNEQFFGPGTRLTVL.

The chain links TRBV7-2 to TRBJ1-3; D remains unclear. Germline lookup yields CDR1 SGHTA and CDR2 FQGNSA. Trimming pared 3 bases from V and 0 bases from J, leaving 12 bases between. CDR3 length equals 16 residues. The DNA for the CDR3 is TGTGCCAGCAGCTTCGGGTTATCTGCCTCTGGAAACACCATATATTTT. This sequence encodes CASSFGLSASGNTIYF. The variable domain in full, completed from reference TRBV7-2 and TRBJ1-3, reads GAGVSQSPSNKVTEKGKDVELRCDPISGHTALYWYRQSLGQGLEFLIYFQGNSAPDKSGLPSDRFSAERTGGSVSTLTIQRTQQEDSAVYLCASSFGLSASGNTIYFGEGSWLTVV.

This CDR3 is CASRPGGLLTLNTEAFF. CDR3 sequence (DNA): TGTGCCAGCCGACCGGGAGGGCTCCTCACCTTGAACACTGAAGCTTTCTTT. V is TRBV27 and J is TRBJ1-1, with unresolved D. The V gene lost 8 bases and the J gene lost 0 bases, with 22 bases spanning the gap. This CDR3 is 17 amino acids long. CDR1 MNHEY and CDR2 SMNVEV come from the germline V gene (reference sequence).

The rearrangement joins TRBV14 to TRBJ2-7; 7 bases are a match to TRBD1. V gave up 5 bases and J gave up 6 bases; unmatched junction bases: 7. The CDR3 has 13 residues. CDR1 and CDR2 from the germline V gene are SGHDN and FVKESK. CDR3 DNA: TGTGCCAGCAGCGAAATGACAGGGTTCGAGCAGTACTTC. Amino acid sequence: CASSEMTGFEQYF.

The chain joins TRBV20-1 to TRBJ2-3; D remains ambiguous. The V gene lost 7 bases and the J gene lost 3 bases, with 5 bases spanning the gap. The CDR3 runs 10 residues. Germline V gene sequence: CDR1 DFQATT, CDR2 SNEGSKA (reference sequence). The CDR3 here is CSVPTDTQYF. In DNA form, the CDR3 reads TGCAGTGTTCCTACAGATACGCAGTATTTT.

The chain uses TRBV7-2 and TRBJ1-5, with TRBD1 matching 10 bases. The V and J ends lost 5 bases and 3 bases, in that order; junction bases with no gene match: 4. This CDR3 is 15 amino acids long. Per the germline V gene, CDR1 is SGHTA and CDR2 is FQGNSA. CDR3 sequence (DNA): TGTGCCAGCAGCCCGGACAGGGGGAACAATCAGCCCCAGCATTTT. This codes for CASSPDRGNNQPQHF.

The genes are TRBV12-3 or TRBV12-4 and TRBJ2-1; a possible D gene is TRBD2 (6 bases). The CDR3 consists of 13 residues. The V end was cut by 0 bases, the J end by 10 bases, with 10 bases between. CDR3 region: CASSLAGRREQFF. DNA for the CDR3: TGTGCCAGCAGTTTAGCGGGGAGGCGGGAGCAGTTCTTC.

This chain connects TRBV28 to TRBJ1-3; TRBD1 agrees at 8 bases. Trimming took 4 bases from V and 5 from J; bases not matched to a gene: 13. Per the germline V gene, CDR1 is MDHEN and CDR2 is SYDVKM. The length of the CDR3 is 17 residues. CDR3 in amino acids: CASSSHTGTGGRNTIYF. The CDR3 nucleotides read TGTGCCAGCAGTTCACATACCGGGACAGGAGGAAGAAACACCATATATTTT. Drawing the rest from reference TRBV28 and TRBJ1-3, the complete variable domain is DVKVTQSSRYLVKRTGEKVFLECVQDMDHENMFWYRQDPGLGLRLIYFSYDVKMKEKGDIPEGYSVSREKKERFSLILESASTNQTSMYLCASSSHTGTGGRNTIYFGEGSWLTVV.